Below, 2 T cell receptor beta chains from the same sample are listed, as sequenced in a study of blood T cells in healthy people across ages. Combining a sample-barcoded 5' primer with a J-beta primer mix, a second PCR ran for about 6 to 11 cycles. Each CDR3 protein is one row after TCRdb ran MiXCR on the 5' RACE reads. Of around 790,000 distinct CDR3 sequences in the sample, around 45% are singletons; the top ten hold 15% to 25%. The specimen was blood. Source of these receptors: a man aged 55 to 70 in good health.

This clonotype appeared a few times. The CDR3 DNA is TGTGCCTGGAGTCTAGCGGGGGGATTCTACGAGCAGTACTTC. It encodes CAWSLAGGFYEQYF. The V call is TRBV30, the J call TRBJ2-7; 11 bases match TRBD2. The CDR3 runs to 14 residues. Losses at the gene ends were 2 bases for V and 3 bases for J; bases not matched to a gene: 3. CDR1 GTSNPN and CDR2 SVGIG come from the germline V gene (reference sequence).

The sample holds a few counts of this clonotype. This chain connects TRBV15 to TRBJ1-2, with D perhaps TRBD1 (6 bases). Between the trimmed V and J ends, which lost 0 bases and 8 bases, there was a span of 16 bases. This CDR3 spans 15 amino acids. Germline CDR1 and CDR2: LNHNV and YYDKDF (reference sequence). The DNA of the CDR3 is TGTGCCACCAGCAGAGAAGGGGGACTGTCGCGCGGCTACACCTTC. This encodes CATSREGGLSRGYTF.